The rows below give T cell receptor beta chains drawn from one sample of a study of cytomegalovirus exposure and HLA in healthy donors. Sequencing was performed with immunoSEQ multiplex PCR; in TCRdb, only in-frame clones are kept and a portion is missing. The table lists more than 90,000 clones, around 76% of them singletons. Input material: PBMCs. These receptors originate from a man in his fifties or sixties in good health and CMV-seropositive. The CDR3 runs from the conserved cysteine through the conserved F or W. Each record gives: CDR3 DNA, CDR3 protein, D gene, clone size, J gene, V gene. D genes are given only for firm matches. Clone size is shown for a subset of rows, as once, few, many or a class of expanded clone.

TGCGCCAGCACCGGGGGTGTGGATCGCACAGATACGCAGTATTTT | CASTGGVDRTDTQYF | NA | NA | TRBJ2-3 | TRBV5-1
TGTGCCAGCAGACGAGGGACAGCGAACACCGGGGAGCTGTTTTTT | CASRRGTANTGELFF | TRBD1 | NA | TRBJ2-2 | TRBV6-5
TGTGCCAGCAGTTACTTCCCAGGGGAAGGCGACTATGGCTACACCTTC | CASSYFPGEGDYGYTF | NA | NA | TRBJ1-2 | TRBV6-5
TGCGCCAGCAGCCATGAGGGCGGTCTCAATGAGCAGTTCTTC | CASSHEGGLNEQFF | NA | NA | TRBJ2-1 | TRBV4-3
TGTGCCAGCAGTCCCAGGGATCAGCCCCAGCATTTT | CASSPRDQPQHF | NA | NA | TRBJ1-5 | TRBV28
TGTGCCAGCAGCTTAGCGCCGGGGACTAGCGGGGCTCTAGCCAAAAACATTCAGTACTTC | CASSLAPGTSGALAKNIQYF | TRBD2 | NA | TRBJ2-4 | TRBV7-2
TGTGCCAGTAGTATCCAAGGGGGGGGATTCTATGGCTACACCTTC | CASSIQGGGFYGYTF | NA | NA | TRBJ1-2 | TRBV19
TGTGCCAGCGACCTACAAGGGGCTCCCGGGGAGCTGTTTTTT | CASDLQGAPGELFF | NA | NA | TRBJ2-2 | TRBV6-1
TGTGCCAGCAGTCTTGCGGGACAGAATGAAGCTTTCTTT | CASSLAGQNEAFF | TRBD1 | once | TRBJ1-1 | TRBV6-1
TGTGCCACAGGTATGGGGCCCTCCTACGAGCAGTACTTC | CATGMGPSYEQYF | NA | NA | TRBJ2-7 | TRBV27
TGTGCCAGCACCTCGACAGGGAGCTCCTACGAGCAGTACTTC | CASTSTGSSYEQYF | TRBD1 | NA | TRBJ2-7 | TRBV28
TGTGCCAGCAGCTTGGGTGGGACAGGGGGCTTGTACGAGCAGTACTTC | CASSLGGTGGLYEQYF | TRBD1 | NA | TRBJ2-7 | TRBV5-4
TGTGCCACCAGCAGAGAAGACGGGGGGGCCCGGAGCAATGAGCAGTTCTTC | CATSREDGGARSNEQFF | TRBD2 | NA | TRBJ2-1 | TRBV15
TGTGCCAGCTCCCCGGGACAGGGAACCTACGAGCAGTACTTC | CASSPGQGTYEQYF | TRBD1 | few | TRBJ2-7 | TRBV18
TGTGCCAGCAGTCTAGCGGGGGTCCTCACCAATGAGCAGTTCTTC | CASSLAGVLTNEQFF | TRBD2 | NA | TRBJ2-1 | TRBV27
TGCGCCAGCAGCCAACGCGGGCTCACTGGGGCCAACGTCCTGACTTTC | CASSQRGLTGANVLTF | NA | NA | TRBJ2-6 | TRBV4-1
TGTGCCAGCAGCATCCAGGGTTTCACAGATACGCAGTATTTT | CASSIQGFTDTQYF | NA | NA | TRBJ2-3 | TRBV5-4
TGTGCCAGCAGCCCGGGACTAGCCTCCTACAATGAGCAGTTCTTC | CASSPGLASYNEQFF | TRBD2 | few | TRBJ2-1 | TRBV5-5
TGTGCCAGCAGCTCAGGGGTCCCGGGCACAGATACGCAGTATTTT | CASSSGVPGTDTQYF | NA | NA | TRBJ2-3 | TRBV9
TGTGCCAGCAGTCCCAGCGGGAGTCTCTCCTACGAGCAGTACTTC | CASSPSGSLSYEQYF | TRBD2 | NA | TRBJ2-7 | TRBV28
TGTGCCAGCGAACCGGCAGGGGGCCATGAAAAACTGTTTTTT | CASEPAGGHEKLFF | TRBD1 | NA | TRBJ1-4 | TRBV28
TGCGCCAGCAGCCAAGATCGGGTGTATGGCTACACCTTC | CASSQDRVYGYTF | NA | NA | TRBJ1-2 | TRBV4-3
TGCGCCAGCAGCCCCTCTGGGGCAGATTTACACTATGGCTACACCTTC | CASSPSGADLHYGYTF | NA | NA | TRBJ1-2 | TRBV4-3
TGTGCCAGCAGGAGACAGGGGAACACCGGGGAGCTGTTTTTT | CASRRQGNTGELFF | TRBD1 | once | TRBJ2-2 | TRBV2
TGTGCCAGCAGCCCGTCGTTGGCCCTTTGGTCTGGGGCCAACGTCCTGACTTTC | CASSPSLALWSGANVLTF | NA | NA | TRBJ2-6 | TRBV5-6
TGTGCCAGCAGTCCAGCTGGGGCGGGGGGGCGGGGGGATACGCAGTATTTT | CASSPAGAGGRGDTQYF | TRBD2 | NA | TRBJ2-3 | TRBV28
TGTGCCAGCAGTGAAGACGGTTTGGAGCATTTT | CASSEDGLEHF | NA | NA | TRBJ1-5 | TRBV2
TGCGCCAGCAGCCAAGACCGAGGGGGCAGGGGAGACGCTTTCTTT | CASSQDRGGRGDAFF | TRBD1 | NA | TRBJ1-1 | TRBV4-1
TGCGCCAGCAGCCAAGATTATGCGTCCGATGAGCAGTTCTTC | CASSQDYASDEQFF | NA | NA | TRBJ2-1 | TRBV4-1
TGTGCCAGCAGTAAAGCGGGAGATGTATGGGAGACCCAGTACTTC | CASSKAGDVWETQYF | TRBD2 | NA | TRBJ2-5 | TRBV7-6
TGTGCCATCACCCCAGGGGGCTTTGACACTGAAGCTTTCTTT | CAITPGGFDTEAFF | TRBD1 | NA | TRBJ1-1 | TRBV10-3
TGTGCCAGCAGGCAGGGGAAAGGCAATTCACCCCTCCACTTT | CASRQGKGNSPLHF | NA | NA | TRBJ1-6 | TRBV6-5
TGTGCCAGCAGCTTGGGAGACAATGAGCAGTTCTTC | CASSLGDNEQFF | NA | once | TRBJ2-1 | TRBV7-9
TGTGCCAGCAGTGAGCTAGCGGGGGGCTCGGGCGAGCAGTGCTTC | CASSELAGGSGEQCF | TRBD2 | NA | TRBJ2-7 | TRBV6-4
TGTGCCAGCAGTGTGGGAAACAGGGGCAAAAACACCGGGGAGCTGTTTTTT | CASSVGNRGKNTGELFF | TRBD1 | once | TRBJ2-2 | TRBV2
TGCGCCAGCAGCCAAGAGGGTCCCTGGACTAGCGGGGGTAGGGGCGGGGAGCTGTTTTTT | CASSQEGPWTSGGRGGELFF | TRBD2 | NA | TRBJ2-2 | TRBV4-1
TGTGCCAGCAGTGTCGGTAGATTAAACACTGAAGCTTTCTTT | CASSVGRLNTEAFF | NA | NA | TRBJ1-1 | TRBV2
TGTGCCAGCAGCTCACAGGGCGCTCAGCCCCAGCATTTT | CASSSQGAQPQHF | NA | NA | TRBJ1-5 | TRBV27
TGCGCCAGCAGCCAGGGACTAGCGGGAGAGACCCAGTACTTC | CASSQGLAGETQYF | TRBD2 | NA | TRBJ2-5 | TRBV5-1
TGTGCCAGCAGTTCGTTGTCCTACAATGAGCAGTTCTTC | CASSSLSYNEQFF | NA | NA | TRBJ2-1 | TRBV5-4
TGTGCCAGCAGCTCCAGGGGTGCTGAAGCTTTCTTT | CASSSRGAEAFF | NA | NA | TRBJ1-1 | TRBV7-2
TGTGCCACCAGCAGCGCCACCTGGGGACTAGCGGGAGGGGGGACCTACAATGAGCAGTTCTTC | CATSSATWGLAGGGTYNEQFF | TRBD2 | NA | TRBJ2-1 | TRBV15
TGTGCCAGCAGTGACAGGCTCGGCACTGAAGCTTTCTTT | CASSDRLGTEAFF | NA | NA | TRBJ1-1 | TRBV6-1
TGTGCCAGCAGTCCCCCTCGCAGGACGAACACCGGGGAGCTGTTTTTT | CASSPPRRTNTGELFF | NA | NA | TRBJ2-2 | TRBV6-6
TGTGCCAGCTTAGCGACAGGGGGCCTGCAGACCTCTAGCACAGATACGCAGTATTTT | CASLATGGLQTSSTDTQYF | TRBD1 | few | TRBJ2-3 | TRBV18
TGCGCCAGCAGCTCCGGAGGGTCAGGGGGAGCTTTCTTT | CASSSGGSGGAFF | TRBD1 | NA | TRBJ1-1 | TRBV5-1
TGTGCCAGCAGTGAAGCGCGGACCTTC | CASSEARTF | NA | few | TRBJ1-2 | TRBV6-1
TGTGCCAGCAGCCGGGGGGGCAGTTCACCCCTCCACTTT | CASSRGGSSPLHF | NA | NA | TRBJ1-6 | TRBV6-5
TGTGCCAGCAGTAAGGAGGGCACCCGTCCCAAAAACATTCAGTACTTC | CASSKEGTRPKNIQYF | NA | NA | TRBJ2-4 | TRBV6-6
TGTGCCAGAAGCCAGACGGTACTAGCGGGAGTCTTCTACTACGAGCAGTACTTC | CARSQTVLAGVFYYEQYF | TRBD2 | NA | TRBJ2-7 | TRBV5-3
TGTGCCAGCAGCTCGCCCGGACAGGGGGCGACGAACACTGAAGCTTTCTTT | CASSSPGQGATNTEAFF | TRBD1 | NA | TRBJ1-1 | TRBV5-4
TGTGCCAGCTCACAACAGGGGAGCAATCAGCCCCAGCATTTT | CASSQQGSNQPQHF | TRBD1 | NA | TRBJ1-5 | TRBV18
TGTGCCAGCAGCACCATCGGAGGGGGGGCTGTATCACCCCTCCACTTT | CASSTIGGGAVSPLHF | NA | once | TRBJ1-6 | TRBV7-2
TGTGCCAGCAGTCGGCTCGAGGGAGCCTACGAGCAGTACTTC | CASSRLEGAYEQYF | NA | NA | TRBJ2-7 | TRBV2
TGTGCCAGCAGCCCCGCCGCGGGGAGAGGCGAGTACTTC | CASSPAAGRGEYF | NA | NA | TRBJ2-7 | TRBV5-6
TGTGCCAGCAGCAGTGCGGGGACTCCTGAGGTGAGGGAGCTGTTTTTT | CASSSAGTPEVRELFF | NA | NA | TRBJ2-2 | TRBV9
TGCGCCAGCAGCTTGCGCCAGGGTACAGATACGCAGTATTTT | CASSLRQGTDTQYF | NA | few | TRBJ2-3 | TRBV5-1